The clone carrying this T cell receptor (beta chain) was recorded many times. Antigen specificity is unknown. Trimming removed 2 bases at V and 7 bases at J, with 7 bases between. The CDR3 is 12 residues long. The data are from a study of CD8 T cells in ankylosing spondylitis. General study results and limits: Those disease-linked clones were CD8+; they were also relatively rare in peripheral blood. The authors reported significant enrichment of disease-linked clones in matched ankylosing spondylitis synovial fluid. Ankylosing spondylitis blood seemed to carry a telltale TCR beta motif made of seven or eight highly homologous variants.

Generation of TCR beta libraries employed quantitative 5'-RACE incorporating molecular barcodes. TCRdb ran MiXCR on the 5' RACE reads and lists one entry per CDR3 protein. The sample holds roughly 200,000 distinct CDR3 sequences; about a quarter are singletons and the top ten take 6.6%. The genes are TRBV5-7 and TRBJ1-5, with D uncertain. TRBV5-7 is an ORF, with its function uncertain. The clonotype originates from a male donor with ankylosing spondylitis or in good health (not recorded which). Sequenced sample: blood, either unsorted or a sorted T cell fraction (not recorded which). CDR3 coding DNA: TGTGCCAGCAGCTTTCAGAGCCAGCCCCAGCATTTT. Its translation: CASSFQSQPQHF.